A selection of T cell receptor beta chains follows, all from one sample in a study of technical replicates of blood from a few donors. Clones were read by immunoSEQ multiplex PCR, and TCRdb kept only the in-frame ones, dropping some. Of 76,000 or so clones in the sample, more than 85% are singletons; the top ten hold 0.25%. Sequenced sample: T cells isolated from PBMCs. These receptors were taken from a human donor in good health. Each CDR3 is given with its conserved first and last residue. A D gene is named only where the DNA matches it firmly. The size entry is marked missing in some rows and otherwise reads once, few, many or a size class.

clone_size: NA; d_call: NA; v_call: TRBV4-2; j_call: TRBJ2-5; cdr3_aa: CASSHPGLKETQYF; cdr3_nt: TGTGCCAGCAGCCACCCGGGACTTAAGGAGACCCAGTACTTC
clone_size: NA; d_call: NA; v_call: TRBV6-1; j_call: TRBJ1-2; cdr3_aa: CASSDGGGYTF; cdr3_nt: TGTGCCAGCAGTGACGGAGGTGGCTACACCTTC
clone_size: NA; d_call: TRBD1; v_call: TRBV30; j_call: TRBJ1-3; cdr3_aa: CAWSVSAYLRGNTIYF; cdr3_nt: TGTGCCTGGAGTGTATCGGCATACCTCAGGGGGAACACCATATATTTT
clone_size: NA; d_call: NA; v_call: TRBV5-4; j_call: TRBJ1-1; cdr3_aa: CASSLRGYTEAFF; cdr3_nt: TGTGCCAGCAGCTTGCGGGGATACACTGAAGCTTTCTTT
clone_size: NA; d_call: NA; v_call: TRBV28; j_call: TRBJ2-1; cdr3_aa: CASSPLASSSYNEQFF; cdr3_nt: TGTGCCAGCAGCCCACTAGCCTCGAGCTCCTACAATGAGCAGTTCTTC
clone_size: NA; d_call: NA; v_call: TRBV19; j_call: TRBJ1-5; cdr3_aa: CASSIPRSNQPQHF; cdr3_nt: TGTGCCAGTAGTATCCCCAGGAGCAATCAGCCCCAGCATTTT
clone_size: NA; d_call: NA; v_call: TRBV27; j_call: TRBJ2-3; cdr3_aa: CASSEGLLPDTQYF; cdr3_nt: TGTGCCAGCAGTGAGGGACTCCTCCCAGATACGCAGTATTTT
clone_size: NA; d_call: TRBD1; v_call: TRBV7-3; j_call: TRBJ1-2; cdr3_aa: CASSLDRGYGYTF; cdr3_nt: TGTGCCAGCAGCCTCGACAGGGGCTATGGCTACACCTTC
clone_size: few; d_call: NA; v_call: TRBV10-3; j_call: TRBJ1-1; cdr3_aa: CAISAGSTEAFF; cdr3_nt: TGTGCCATCAGTGCGGGTAGCACTGAAGCTTTCTTT
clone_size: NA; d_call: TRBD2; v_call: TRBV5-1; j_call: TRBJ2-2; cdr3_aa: CASSLVAGGRTGELFF; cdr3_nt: TGCGCCAGCAGCTTGGTGGCGGGGGGCCGGACCGGGGAGCTGTTTTTT
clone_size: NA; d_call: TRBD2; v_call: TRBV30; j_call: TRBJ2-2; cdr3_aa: CAWSSGLATGELFF; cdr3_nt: TGTGCCTGGAGTAGTGGACTAGCTACCGGGGAGCTGTTTTTT
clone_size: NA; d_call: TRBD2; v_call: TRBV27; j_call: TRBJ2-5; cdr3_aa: CASSLGTRSTQYF; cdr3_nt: TGTGCCAGCAGTTTAGGGACTAGGTCAACCCAGTACTTC
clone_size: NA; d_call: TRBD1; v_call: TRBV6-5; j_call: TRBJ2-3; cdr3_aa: CASSIDRVSTDTQYF; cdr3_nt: TGTGCCAGCTCGATAGACAGGGTTTCCACAGATACGCAGTATTTT
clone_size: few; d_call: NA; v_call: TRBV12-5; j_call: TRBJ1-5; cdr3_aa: CASGRRTDQPQHF; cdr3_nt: TGTGCTAGTGGCCGTCGGACAGATCAGCCCCAGCATTTT
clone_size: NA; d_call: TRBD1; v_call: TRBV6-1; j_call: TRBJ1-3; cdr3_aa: CASLRTGASGNTIYF; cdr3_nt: TGTGCCAGCCTCCGGACAGGGGCCTCTGGAAACACCATATATTTT
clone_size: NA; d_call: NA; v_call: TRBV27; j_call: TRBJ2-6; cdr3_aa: CASSGPGANVLTF; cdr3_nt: TGTGCCAGCAGTGGGCCTGGGGCCAACGTCCTGACTTTC
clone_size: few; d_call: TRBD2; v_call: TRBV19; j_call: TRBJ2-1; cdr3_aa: CASSILAGAVDEQFF; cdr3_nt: TGTGCCAGTAGTATACTAGCGGGAGCTGTCGACGAGCAGTTCTTC
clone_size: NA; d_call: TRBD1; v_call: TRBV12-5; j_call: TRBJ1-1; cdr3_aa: CASGLAPKGQINTEAFF; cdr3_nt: TGTGCTAGTGGTTTGGCGCCGAAGGGACAGATTAACACTGAAGCTTTCTTT
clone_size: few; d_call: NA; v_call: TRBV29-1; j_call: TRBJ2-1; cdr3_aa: CSVEDLGRAYNEQFF; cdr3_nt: TGCAGCGTTGAAGATCTGGGCAGGGCCTACAATGAGCAGTTCTTC
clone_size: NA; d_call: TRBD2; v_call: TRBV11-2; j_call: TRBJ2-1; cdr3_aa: CASSFPVLADLYNEQFF; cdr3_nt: TGTGCCAGCAGCTTCCCAGTTCTAGCGGATCTATACAATGAGCAGTTCTTC
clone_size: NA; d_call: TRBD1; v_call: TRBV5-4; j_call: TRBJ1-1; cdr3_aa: CASSLDRTGSGEAFF; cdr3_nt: TGTGCCAGCAGCTTGGACAGGACAGGGTCTGGGGAAGCTTTCTTT
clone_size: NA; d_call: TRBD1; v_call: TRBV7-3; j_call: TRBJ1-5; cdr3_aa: CASSLSGGFNQPQHF; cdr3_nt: TGTGCCAGCAGCTTGTCAGGGGGCTTCAATCAGCCCCAGCATTTT
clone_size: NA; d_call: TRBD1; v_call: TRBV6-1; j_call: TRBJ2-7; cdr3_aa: CASGQVGSYEQYF; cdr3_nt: TGTGCCAGTGGACAGGTCGGCTCCTACGAGCAGTACTTC
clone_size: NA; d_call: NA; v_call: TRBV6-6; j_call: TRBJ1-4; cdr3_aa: CASGQNRPAEKLFF; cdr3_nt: TGTGCCAGTGGACAGAACAGGCCCGCAGAAAAACTGTTTTTT
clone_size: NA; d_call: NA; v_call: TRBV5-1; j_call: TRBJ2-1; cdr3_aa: CASSLGQDYNEQFF; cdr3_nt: TGCGCCAGCAGCTTGGGACAGGATTACAATGAGCAGTTCTTC